Listed below are T cell receptor beta chains from one sample, sequenced in a study of CD8 T cells in Susac syndrome. TCRdb re-analysed the immunoSEQ multiplex PCR reads in MiXCR, keeping a single row per CDR3 protein. Among about 300,000 distinct CDR3 sequences listed, roughly nine tenths were seen once. Sequencing input: CD4+ T cells from PBMCs. These receptors were taken from a human donor with multiple sclerosis. The conserved cysteine and the conserved F or W are not part of the CDR3 here. Not every row has a clone size; where given, it reads once, few, many or a size class.

clone size,V gene,J gene,CDR3 protein
-,TRBV9,TRBJ1-2,ASSVGTGANYGYT
-,TRBV6-6,TRBJ1-1,ASSKTGTEAF
once,TRBV20-1,TRBJ1-5,SARRPLGGSNQPQH
-,TRBV7-9,TRBJ1-4,ASSFQGAANEKLF
once,TRBV2,TRBJ2-1,ASSVLAGGYNEQF
-,TRBV6-1,TRBJ1-5,ATRGDRGLRGGNQPQH
-,TRBV4-1,TRBJ2-7,ASSLVGGREGNEQY
-,TRBV12-3/TRBV12-4,TRBJ2-1,ASRSSGATSYNEQF
-,TRBV10-3,TRBJ1-2,AISDSYGYT
-,TRBV20-1,TRBJ2-7,SASSGLEKNYEQY
-,TRBV12-3/TRBV12-4,TRBJ2-7,ASLGPSYEQY
-,TRBV30,TRBJ1-1,AWNRDRVLEAF
-,TRBV3-1,TRBJ2-3,ASSQEGPPTQY
-,TRBV29-1,TRBJ2-7,SAQGQGSYEQY
-,TRBV5-1,TRBJ2-7,ASRREQGPYEQY
-,TRBV27,TRBJ1-1,ASSLFAGPNTEAF
-,TRBV20-1,TRBJ2-3,SASEGVGTDTQY
-,TRBV11-1,TRBJ2-2,ASSARGIIRDRGNTGELF
-,TRBV19,TRBJ1-1,ASNAGNFEAF
-,TRBV19,TRBJ1-2,ASQGVFGGYGYT
-,TRBV20-1,TRBJ2-3,SARQGSDRADTQY
-,TRBV6-6,TRBJ1-1,ASSYSRVATGEAF
-,TRBV7-2,TRBJ2-1,ASSFTLHEQF
-,TRBV25-1,TRBJ2-7,ASSEPTLNGLSSSYEQY
-,TRBV12-3/TRBV12-4,TRBJ1-2,ASSLGSQNYGYT
once,TRBV20-1,TRBJ2-3,SASGRSTVDTQY
few,TRBV30,TRBJ2-7,AWSVSAGGYEQY
-,TRBV7-2,TRBJ1-1,AISSQADTEAF
-,TRBV7-3,TRBJ2-1,ASSRRGGARTSGNYNEQF
-,TRBV3-1,TRBJ2-1,ASSPARGTYNEQF
-,TRBV19,TRBJ2-7,ASKGSRTGDYEQY
once,TRBV6-2/TRBV6-3,TRBJ1-1,ASKDPLKAEAF
-,TRBV29-1,TRBJ2-1,SVRVDSGRFYNEQF
-,TRBV29-1,TRBJ2-1,SVNTRIFHEQF
-,TRBV5-6,TRBJ2-1,ASSLAWDRGHNEQF
once,TRBV19,TRBJ2-4,ASSIRSSIQY
-,TRBV23-1,TRBJ2-7,ASSRPTTSSGSSYEQY
-,TRBV7-9,TRBJ2-3,ASSLGLSDTQY
-,TRBV7-9,TRBJ1-2,ASSLGNRLYGYT
few,TRBV7-2,TRBJ2-7,ASSLVALAGGLGYEQY
-,TRBV7-2,TRBJ2-5,ASSSTTGRTQY
-,TRBV6-5,TRBJ2-1,ASSDRSGGERQF
once,TRBV30,TRBJ2-1,AWSVAGGRGGEQF
-,TRBV7-2,TRBJ2-1,ASSNTLAGGGGEQF
-,TRBV9,TRBJ1-3,ASSVDPYRGPKNTIY
-,TRBV7-3,TRBJ2-2,ASSLNGSTTGELF
-,TRBV18,TRBJ2-7,ASSHTAYEQY
-,TRBV5-6,TRBJ2-5,ASSFTGRAETQY
-,TRBV12-3/TRBV12-4,TRBJ2-1,ASSPLGRGNEQF
-,TRBV18,TRBJ1-3,ASSGIAGQRNSGNTIY
-,TRBV7-2,TRBJ2-5,ASSLPSVTQY
-,TRBV12-3/TRBV12-4,TRBJ2-2,ASSPLAETGELF
-,TRBV19,TRBJ1-3,ASISGDSGNTIY
-,TRBV20-1,TRBJ2-5,SASGGQETQY